This T cell receptor (beta chain) was captured in a study of blood T cell repertoires in COVID-19. Study information: There were acute and convalescent COVID-19 samples, and they came from the United States, Italy and Spain. PBMCs, B-cell-depleted T cells, or T cells provided the cDNA or gDNA that made up the material.

Looked up from germline, CDR1 is MNHEY and CDR2 is SVGAGI. V was clipped by 5 bases and J by 1 base, with 11 bases between them. There are 15 residues in the CDR3. Original data processing: How many nucleated cells were present was estimated from reference gene primer amplification. Data came from immunoSEQ multiplex PCR; TCRdb stores just in-frame clones and leaves some out. V, J and clone size derive from that table, while D and trimming were established from the DNA sequence. The sample includes over 200,000 clones, roughly 84% of them seen just once. The rearrangement joins TRBV6-5 to TRBJ2-2; D is possibly TRBD1 (6 bases). The TCR comes from a man aged 50 or older with active or convalescent COVID-19. Material: peripheral blood. CDR3 in amino acids: CASSPKGQNTGELFF. The CDR3 DNA follows: TGTGCCAGCAGTCCGAAGGGACAGAACACCGGGGAGCTGTTTTTT.